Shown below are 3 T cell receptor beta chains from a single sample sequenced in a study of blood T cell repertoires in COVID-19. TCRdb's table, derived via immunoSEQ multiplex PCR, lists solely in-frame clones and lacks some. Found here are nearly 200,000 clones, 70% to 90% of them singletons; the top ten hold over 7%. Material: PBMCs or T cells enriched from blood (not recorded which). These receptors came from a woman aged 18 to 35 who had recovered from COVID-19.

In nucleotides, the CDR3 is TGTGCCAGCAGTTCCCAGCGAGGCTATGGCTACACCTTC. This translates into CASSSQRGYGYTF. V and J are TRBV28 and TRBJ1-2; D uncertain. Trimming shortened V by 4 bases and J by 4 bases, and 10 bases separated the two germline ends. Germline assignment: CDR1 MDHEN and CDR2 SYDVKM. The CDR3 has 13 amino acids.

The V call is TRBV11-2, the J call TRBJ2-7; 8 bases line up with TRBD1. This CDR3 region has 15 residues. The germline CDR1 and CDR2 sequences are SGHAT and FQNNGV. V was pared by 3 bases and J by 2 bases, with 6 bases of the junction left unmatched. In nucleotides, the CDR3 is TGTGCCAGCAGCTTCCGACGGACAGGGACCTACGAGCAGTACTTC. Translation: CASSFRRTGTYEQYF.

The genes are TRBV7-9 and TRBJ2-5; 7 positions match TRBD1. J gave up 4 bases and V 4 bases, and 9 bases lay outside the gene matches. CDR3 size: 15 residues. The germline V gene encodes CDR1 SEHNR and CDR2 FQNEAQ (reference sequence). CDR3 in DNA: TGTGCCAGCAGCTCTATACAGGGGTCAGGAGAGACCCAGTACTTC. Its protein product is CASSSIQGSGETQYF.